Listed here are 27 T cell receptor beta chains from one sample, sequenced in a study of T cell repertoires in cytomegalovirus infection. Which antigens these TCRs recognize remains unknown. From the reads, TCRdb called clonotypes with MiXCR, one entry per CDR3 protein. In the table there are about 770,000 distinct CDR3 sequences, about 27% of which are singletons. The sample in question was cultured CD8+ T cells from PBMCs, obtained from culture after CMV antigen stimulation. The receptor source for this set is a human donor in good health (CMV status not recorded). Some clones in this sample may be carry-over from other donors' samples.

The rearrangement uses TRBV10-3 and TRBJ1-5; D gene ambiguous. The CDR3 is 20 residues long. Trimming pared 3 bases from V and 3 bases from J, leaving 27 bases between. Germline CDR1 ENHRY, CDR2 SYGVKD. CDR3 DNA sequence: TGTGCCATCAGTGATACCGAGCCCAAGGGAGGCCGGGATTACAATCAGCCCCAGCATTTT. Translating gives CAISDTEPKGGRDYNQPQHF.

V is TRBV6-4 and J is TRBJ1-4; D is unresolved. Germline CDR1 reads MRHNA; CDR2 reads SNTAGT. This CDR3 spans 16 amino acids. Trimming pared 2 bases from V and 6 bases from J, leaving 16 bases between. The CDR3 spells CASSDPPDLWDEKLFF. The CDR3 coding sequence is TGTGCCAGCAGTGACCCTCCAGACCTTTGGGATGAAAAACTGTTTTTT.

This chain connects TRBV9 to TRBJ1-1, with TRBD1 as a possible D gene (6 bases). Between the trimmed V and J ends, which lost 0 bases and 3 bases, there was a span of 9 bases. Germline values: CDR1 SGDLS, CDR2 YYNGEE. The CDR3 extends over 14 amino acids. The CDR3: CASSVDRAYTEAFF. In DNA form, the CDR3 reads TGTGCCAGCAGCGTAGACAGGGCTTACACTGAAGCTTTCTTT. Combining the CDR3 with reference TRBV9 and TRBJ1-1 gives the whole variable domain DSGVTQTPKHLITATGQRVTLRCSPRSGDLSVYWYQQSLDQGLQFLIQYYNGEERAKGNILERFSAQQFPDLHSELNLSSLELGDSALYFCASSVDRAYTEAFFGQGTRLTVV.

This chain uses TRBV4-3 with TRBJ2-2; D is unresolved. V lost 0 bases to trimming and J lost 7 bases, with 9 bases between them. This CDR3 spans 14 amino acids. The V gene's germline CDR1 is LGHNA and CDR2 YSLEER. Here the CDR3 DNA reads TGCGCCAGCAGCCAAGATCTCAGTATCGGGGAGCTGTTTTTT. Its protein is CASSQDLSIGELFF.

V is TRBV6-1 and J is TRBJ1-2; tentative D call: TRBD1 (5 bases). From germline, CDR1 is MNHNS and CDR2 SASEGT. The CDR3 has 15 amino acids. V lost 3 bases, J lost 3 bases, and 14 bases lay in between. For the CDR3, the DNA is TGTGCCAGCAGTGAGTGGGGCAACCCCGACTATGGCTACACCTTC. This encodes CASSEWGNPDYGYTF.

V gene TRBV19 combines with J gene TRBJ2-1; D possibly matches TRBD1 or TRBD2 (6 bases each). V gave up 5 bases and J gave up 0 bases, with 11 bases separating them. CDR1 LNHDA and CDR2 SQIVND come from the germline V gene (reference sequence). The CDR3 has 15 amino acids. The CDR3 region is CASSPEGVSYNEQFF. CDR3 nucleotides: TGTGCCAGTAGTCCGGAGGGGGTCTCCTACAATGAGCAGTTCTTC. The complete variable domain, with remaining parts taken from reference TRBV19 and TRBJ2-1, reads DGGITQSPKYLFRKEGQNVTLSCEQNLNHDAMYWYRQDPGQGLRLIYYSQIVNDFQKGDIAEGYSVSREKKESFPLTVTSAQKNPTAFYLCASSPEGVSYNEQFFGPGTRLTVL.

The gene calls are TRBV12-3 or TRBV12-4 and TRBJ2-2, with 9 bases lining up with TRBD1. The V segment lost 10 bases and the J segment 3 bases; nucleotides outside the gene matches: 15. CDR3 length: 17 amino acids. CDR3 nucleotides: TGTGCCACTTCTCTCCTCCCGGGACAGGGATACACCGGGGAGCTGTTTTTT. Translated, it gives CATSLLPGQGYTGELFF.

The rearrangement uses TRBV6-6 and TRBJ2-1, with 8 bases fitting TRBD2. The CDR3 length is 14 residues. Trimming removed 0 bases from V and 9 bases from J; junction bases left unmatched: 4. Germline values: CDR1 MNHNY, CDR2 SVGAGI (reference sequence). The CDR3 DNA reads TGTGCCAGCAGTTACTCTCGGGGGGGCATTGAGCAGTTCTTC. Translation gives CASSYSRGGIEQFF.

CDR3 nucleotides: TGTGCCAGCAGTAGGGGCCGGGACACCGGGGAGCTGTTTTTT. As protein: CASSRGRDTGELFF. The chain links TRBV2 to TRBJ2-2, with D possibly TRBD1 on 5 matching bases. The CDR3 is 14 amino acids. Germline V CDR1 and CDR2: SNHLY, FYNNEI. The V gene lost 5 bases and the J gene lost 3 bases, with 10 bases spanning the gap.

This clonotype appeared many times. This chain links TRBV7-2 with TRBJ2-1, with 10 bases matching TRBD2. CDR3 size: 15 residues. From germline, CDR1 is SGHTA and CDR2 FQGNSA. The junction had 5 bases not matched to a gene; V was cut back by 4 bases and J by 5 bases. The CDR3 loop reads CASSSGLARNNEQFF. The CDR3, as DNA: TGTGCCAGCAGCTCGGGACTAGCGAGGAACAATGAGCAGTTCTTC.

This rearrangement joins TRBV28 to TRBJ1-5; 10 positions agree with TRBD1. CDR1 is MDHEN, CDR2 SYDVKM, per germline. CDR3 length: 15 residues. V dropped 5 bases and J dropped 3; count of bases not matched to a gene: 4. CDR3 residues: CASSRDRGNNQPQHF. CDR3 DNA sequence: TGTGCCAGCAGTCGGGACAGGGGAAACAATCAGCCCCAGCATTTT.

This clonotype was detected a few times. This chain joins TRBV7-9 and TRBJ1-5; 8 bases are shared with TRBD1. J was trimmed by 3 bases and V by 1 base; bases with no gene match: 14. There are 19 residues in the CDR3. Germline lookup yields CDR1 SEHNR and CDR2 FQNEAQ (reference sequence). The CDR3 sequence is CASSLGEAGGNWINQPQHF. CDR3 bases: TGTGCCAGCAGCTTAGGGGAGGCAGGGGGCAACTGGATCAATCAGCCCCAGCATTTT.

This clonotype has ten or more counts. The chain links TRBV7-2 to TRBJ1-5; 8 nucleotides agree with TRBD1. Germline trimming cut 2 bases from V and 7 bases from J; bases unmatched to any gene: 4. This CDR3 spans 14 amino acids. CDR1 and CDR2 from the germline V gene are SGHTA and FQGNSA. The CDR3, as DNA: TGTGCCAGCAGCTTATCAGGGGGCGGGCAGCCCCAGCATTTT. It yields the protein CASSLSGGGQPQHF.

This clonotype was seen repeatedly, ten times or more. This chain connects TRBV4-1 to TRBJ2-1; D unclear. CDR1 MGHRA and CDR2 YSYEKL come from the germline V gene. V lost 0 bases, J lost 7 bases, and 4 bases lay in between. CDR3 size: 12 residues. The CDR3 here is CASSQEGNEQFF. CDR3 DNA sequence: TGCGCCAGCAGCCAAGAGGGGAATGAGCAGTTCTTC.

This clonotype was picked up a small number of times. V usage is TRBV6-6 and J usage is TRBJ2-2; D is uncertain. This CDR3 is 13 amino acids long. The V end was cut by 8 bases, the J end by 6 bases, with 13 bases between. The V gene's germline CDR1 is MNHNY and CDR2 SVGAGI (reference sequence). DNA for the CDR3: TGTGCCAGCCGGATTAGTAGTCCCGGGGAGCTGTTTTTT. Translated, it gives CASRISSPGELFF.

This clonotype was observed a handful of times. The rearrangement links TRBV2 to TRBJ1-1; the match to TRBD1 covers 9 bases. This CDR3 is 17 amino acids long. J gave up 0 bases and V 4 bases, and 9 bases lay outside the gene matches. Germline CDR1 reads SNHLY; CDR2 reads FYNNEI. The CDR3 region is CASSGETGGAMNTEAFF. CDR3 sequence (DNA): TGTGCCAGCAGTGGCGAGACAGGGGGAGCGATGAACACTGAAGCTTTCTTT.

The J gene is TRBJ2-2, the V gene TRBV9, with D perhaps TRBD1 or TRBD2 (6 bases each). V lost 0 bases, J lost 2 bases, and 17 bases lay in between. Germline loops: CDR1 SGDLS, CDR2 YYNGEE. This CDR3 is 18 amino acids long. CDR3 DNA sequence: TGTGCCAGCAGCGTAGCGAGTCAAGGGGGGCCAAACACCGGGGAGCTGTTTTTT. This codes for CASSVASQGGPNTGELFF.

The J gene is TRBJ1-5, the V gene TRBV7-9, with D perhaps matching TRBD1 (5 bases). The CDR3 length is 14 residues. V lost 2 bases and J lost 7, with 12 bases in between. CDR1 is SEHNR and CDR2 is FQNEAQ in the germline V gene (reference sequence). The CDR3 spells CASSLCGAGQPQHF. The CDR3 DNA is TGTGCCAGCAGCTTATGTGGGGCAGGCCAGCCCCAGCATTTT.

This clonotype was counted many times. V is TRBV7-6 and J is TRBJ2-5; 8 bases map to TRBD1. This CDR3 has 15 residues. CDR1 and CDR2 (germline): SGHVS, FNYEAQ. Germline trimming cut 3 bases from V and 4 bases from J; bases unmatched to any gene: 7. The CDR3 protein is CASSFSWTGRETQYF. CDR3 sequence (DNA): TGTGCCAGCAGCTTTAGTTGGACAGGGAGAGAGACCCAGTACTTC.

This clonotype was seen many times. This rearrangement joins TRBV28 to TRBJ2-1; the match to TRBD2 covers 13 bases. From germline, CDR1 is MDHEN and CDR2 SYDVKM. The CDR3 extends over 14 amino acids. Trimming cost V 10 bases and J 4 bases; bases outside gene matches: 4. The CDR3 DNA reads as TGTGCCACTACGACTAGCGGGGGGTACAATGAGCAGTTCTTC. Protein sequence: CATTTSGGYNEQFF.

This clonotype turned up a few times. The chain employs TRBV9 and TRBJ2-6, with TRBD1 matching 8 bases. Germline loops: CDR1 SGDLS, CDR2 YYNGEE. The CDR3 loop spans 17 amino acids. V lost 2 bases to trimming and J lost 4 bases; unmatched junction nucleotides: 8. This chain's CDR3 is CASSVDKTGVGANVLTF. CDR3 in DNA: TGTGCCAGCAGCGTGGATAAGACAGGGGTCGGGGCCAACGTCCTGACTTTC.

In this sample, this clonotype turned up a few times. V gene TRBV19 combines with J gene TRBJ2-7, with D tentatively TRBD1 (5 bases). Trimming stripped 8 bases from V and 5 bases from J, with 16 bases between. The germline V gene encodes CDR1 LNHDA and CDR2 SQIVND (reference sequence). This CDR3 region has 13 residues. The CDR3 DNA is TGTGCCAGTTCCTATAACAGGCGGAACGAGCAGTACTTC. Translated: CASSYNRRNEQYF.

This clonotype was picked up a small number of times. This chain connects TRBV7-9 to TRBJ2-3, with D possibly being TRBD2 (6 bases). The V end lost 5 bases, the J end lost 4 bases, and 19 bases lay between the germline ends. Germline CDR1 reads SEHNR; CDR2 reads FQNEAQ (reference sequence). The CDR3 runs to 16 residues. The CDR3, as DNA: TGTGCCAGCAGCCCCCGGAGGGCCACTAATGCAGATACGCAGTATTTT. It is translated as CASSPRRATNADTQYF.

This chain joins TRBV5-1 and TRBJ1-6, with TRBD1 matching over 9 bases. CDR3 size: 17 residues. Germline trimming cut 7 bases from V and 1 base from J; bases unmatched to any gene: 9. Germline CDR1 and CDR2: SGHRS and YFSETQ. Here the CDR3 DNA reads TGCGCCAGCTCTTATTCCGGGACAGGGTCCTATAATTCACCCCTCCACTTT. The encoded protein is CASSYSGTGSYNSPLHF.

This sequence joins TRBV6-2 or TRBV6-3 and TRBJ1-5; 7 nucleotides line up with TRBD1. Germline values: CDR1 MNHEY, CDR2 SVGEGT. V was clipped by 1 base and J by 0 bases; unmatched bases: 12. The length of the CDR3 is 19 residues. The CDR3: CASSYYLIGGTYSNQPQHF. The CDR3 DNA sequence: TGTGCCAGCAGTTACTATCTGATAGGGGGCACATATAGCAATCAGCCCCAGCATTTT.

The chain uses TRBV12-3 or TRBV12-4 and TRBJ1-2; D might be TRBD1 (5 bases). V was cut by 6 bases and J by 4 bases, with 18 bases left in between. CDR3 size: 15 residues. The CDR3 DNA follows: TGTGCCAGCAGCCCTCAACTTAGACAGTCCTATGGCTACACCTTC. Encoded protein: CASSPQLRQSYGYTF.

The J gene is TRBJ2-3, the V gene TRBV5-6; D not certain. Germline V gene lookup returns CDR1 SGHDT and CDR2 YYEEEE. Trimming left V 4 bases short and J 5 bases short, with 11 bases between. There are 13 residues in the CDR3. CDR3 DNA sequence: TGTGCCAGCAGCCCCGCGCCGAGAGATACGCAGTATTTT. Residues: CASSPAPRDTQYF.